Shown below are 21 T cell receptor beta chains from a single sample sequenced in a study of blood T cells in healthy people across ages. The authors ran a second PCR of about 7 to 11 cycles using a sample-barcoded 5' primer and a J-beta primer mix. A single record per CDR3 protein comes from TCRdb applying MiXCR to the 5' RACE reads. Here the sample spans about 1.4 million distinct CDR3 sequences, approximately 63% being singletons. The sample comprised blood. These TCRs come from a young man in good health.

This clonotype was counted at least ten times. The chain carries TRBV6-1 and TRBJ2-3; D is uncertain. Germline values: CDR1 MNHNS, CDR2 SASEGT. The CDR3 loop spans 13 amino acids. The V end was cut by 3 bases, the J end by 2 bases, with 6 bases between. CDR3 sequence: CASSDTFTDTQYF. The CDR3 DNA follows: TGTGCCAGCAGTGACACCTTCACAGATACGCAGTATTTT.

This sequence joins TRBV3-1 and TRBJ1-5; weak D call: TRBD1 (6 bases). Germline CDR1 and CDR2: LGHDT and YNNKEL (reference sequence). The V end was cut by 4 bases, the J end by 4 bases, with 11 bases between. There are 14 residues in the CDR3. The CDR3 bases are TGTGCCAGCAGCCCTTGGACAGCGAATCAGCCCCAGCATTTT. Protein product: CASSPWTANQPQHF.

This clonotype was detected a few times. The chain has TRBV7-9 and TRBJ2-3; D gene unclear. The CDR3 length is 15 residues. Germline V gives CDR1 SEHNR, CDR2 FQNEAQ (reference sequence). Deletions cut 5 bases from V and 0 bases from J, with 12 bases between. The CDR3 loop reads CASSARGASTDTQYF. CDR3 nucleotide sequence: TGTGCCAGCAGCGCACGCGGTGCTAGCACAGATACGCAGTATTTT.

The chain links TRBV11-2 to TRBJ2-1; the D gene could be TRBD1 or TRBD2 (7 bases each). The V end was cut by 2 bases, the J end by 6 bases, with 20 bases between. The CDR3 length is 17 residues. CDR1 is SGHAT, CDR2 FQNNGV, per germline. Written as DNA, the CDR3 is TGTGCCAGCAGCTTATCGCAGGGGGAGGGCAGGAGCAATGAGCAGTTCTTC. Its translation: CASSLSQGEGRSNEQFF. Full variable domain (remainder filled in from reference TRBV11-2 and TRBJ2-1): EAGVAQSPRYKIIEKRQSVAFWCNPISGHATLYWYQQILGQGPKLLIQFQNNGVVDDSQLPKDRFSAERLKGVDSTLKIQPAKLEDSAVYLCASSLSQGEGRSNEQFFGPGTRLTVL.

The chain links TRBV14 to TRBJ2-1, with D unclear. The germline CDR1 and CDR2 sequences are SGHDN and FVKESK. The CDR3 contains 12 residues. Trimming removed 4 bases at V and 9 bases at J, with 10 bases between. CDR3 sequence: CASSPSVAEQFF. The CDR3 coding sequence is TGTGCCAGCAGCCCAAGCGTGGCTGAGCAGTTCTTC. The full variable domain, its missing parts supplied by reference TRBV14 and TRBJ2-1, is EAGVTQFPSHSVIEKGQTVTLRCDPISGHDNLYWYRRVMGKEIKFLLHFVKESKQDESGMPNNRFLAERTGGTYSTLKVQPAELEDSGVYFCASSPSVAEQFFGPGTRLTVL.

This clonotype was detected once. The chain joins TRBV4-1 to TRBJ1-2, with a possible D match to TRBD1 (5 bases). CDR1 is MGHRA, CDR2 YSYEKL, per germline. This CDR3 is built from 20 residues. V was cut by 4 bases and J by 5 bases, with 32 bases left in between. CDR3 nucleotide sequence: TGCGCCAGCAGCCCCTCTAAAACTCCCCCTCAGCGCAGGGATCAGTATGGCTACACCTTC. This encodes CASSPSKTPPQRRDQYGYTF.

This clonotype was observed many times. This chain links TRBV7-9 with TRBJ2-7; the match to TRBD2 covers 8 bases. J was trimmed by 3 bases and V by 7 bases; bases with no gene match: 26. In germline, CDR1 is SEHNR, CDR2 FQNEAQ (reference sequence). There are 20 residues in the CDR3. The CDR3 region is CASNPDPPKRRLASYYEQYF. CDR3 coding DNA: TGTGCCAGCAACCCTGATCCCCCGAAAAGGAGACTAGCGAGTTACTACGAGCAGTACTTC.

This clonotype has more than one count but fewer than ten. V and J are TRBV5-1 and TRBJ1-1; no definite D call. There are 16 residues in the CDR3. The V gene lost 1 base and the J gene lost 6 bases, with 19 bases spanning the gap. Germline CDR1 and CDR2: SGHRS and YFSETQ. The chain's CDR3 is CASSLWTAVLSPEAFF. The CDR3 bases are TGCGCCAGCAGCTTGTGGACCGCAGTCTTGAGCCCTGAAGCTTTCTTT. The whole variable domain, filled in from reference TRBV5-1 and TRBJ1-1, reads KAGVTQTPRYLIKTRGQQVTLSCSPISGHRSVSWYQQTPGQGLQFLFEYFSETQRNKGNFPGRFSGRQFSNSRSEMNVSTLELGDSALYLCASSLWTAVLSPEAFFGQGTRLTVV.

This clonotype was detected a few times. The chain uses TRBV20-1 and TRBJ2-7; D not certain. V dropped 3 bases and J dropped 1 base, with 7 bases sitting between them. The germline gives CDR1 DFQATT, CDR2 SNEGSKA (reference sequence). The CDR3 extends over 12 amino acids. The CDR3 loop reads CSARAQSYEQYF. The CDR3, as DNA: TGCAGTGCTAGGGCCCAGTCCTACGAGCAGTACTTC.

CDR3 amino acids: CASSPGPKHPYDQYF. CDR3 in DNA: TGTGCCAGCAGCCCGGGGCCAAAACATCCCTACGATCAGTACTTC. The chain joins TRBV7-9 to TRBJ2-5; D tentatively fits TRBD1 or TRBD2 (5 bases each). Germline assignment: CDR1 SEHNR and CDR2 FQNEAQ (reference sequence). Trimming took off 5 bases at V and 11 bases at J, with 24 bases between the two ends. The CDR3 is 15 amino acids.

The V call is TRBV4-2, the J call TRBJ2-7, with 12 bases aligning to TRBD2. The junction had 4 bases not matched to a gene; V was cut back by 4 bases and J by 3 bases. Germline CDR1 and CDR2: LGHNA and YNFKEQ. This CDR3 region has 15 residues. Here the CDR3 reads CASSRLAGGFYEQYF. The CDR3 region has the DNA TGTGCCAGCAGCCGGCTAGCGGGAGGGTTCTACGAGCAGTACTTC.

This clonotype has more than one count but fewer than ten. The chain employs TRBV7-2 and TRBJ2-5, with TRBD1 identical over 7 bases. The CDR3 contains 17 residues. Germline V CDR1 and CDR2: SGHTA, FQGNSA. V lost 6 bases and J lost 1; bases outside the gene matches: 14. CDR3 loop: CASSQGVKRGLQETQYF. The CDR3 nucleotides are TGTGCCAGCAGTCAGGGGGTTAAGAGAGGGCTCCAAGAGACCCAGTACTTC.

This clonotype was seen only a few times. CDR3 region: CSVGRGRGNEQFF. The CDR3 DNA follows: TGCAGCGTTGGTCGGGGGCGAGGTAATGAGCAGTTCTTC. The rearrangement uses TRBV29-1 and TRBJ2-1; tentatively, D is TRBD1 or TRBD2 (6 bases each). The CDR3 extends over 13 amino acids. Trimming took off 4 bases at V and 7 bases at J, with 14 bases between the two ends. Germline CDR1 is SQVTM and CDR2 is ANQGSEA.

This chain links TRBV12-3 or TRBV12-4 with TRBJ1-2; perhaps TRBD1 as D (6 bases). The V end lost 5 bases, the J end lost 2 bases, and 12 bases lay between the germline ends. The CDR3 runs to 14 residues. The CDR3: CASSPRGDNYGYTF. The CDR3 DNA is TGTGCCAGCAGTCCCAGGGGTGACAACTATGGCTACACCTTC.

The genes are TRBV7-2 and TRBJ2-5; 9 bases line up with TRBD2. The germline V gene encodes CDR1 SGHTA and CDR2 FQGNSA. After removal of 2 bases from V and 3 bases from J, the junction contained 4 bases not matched to a gene. This CDR3 comprises 15 residues. CDR3 residues: CASSLSRTSEETQYF. CDR3 DNA: TGTGCCAGCAGCTTATCCCGGACTAGCGAAGAGACCCAGTACTTC.

The chain employs TRBV5-4 and TRBJ1-1; D uncertain. Looked up from germline, CDR1 is SGHNT and CDR2 is YYREEE (reference sequence). The CDR3 length is 13 residues. Between the trimmed V and J ends, which lost 2 bases and 1 base, there was a span of 6 bases. This chain's CDR3 is CASSFSKNTEAFF. The CDR3 DNA reads as TGTGCCAGCAGCTTCTCCAAGAACACTGAAGCTTTCTTT.

The chain combines TRBV6-2 or TRBV6-3 with TRBJ2-1, with TRBD2 matching 7 bases. The CDR3 runs 16 residues. Germline V gene data show CDR1 as MNHEY and CDR2 as SVGEGT. With 6 bases clipped from V and 2 bases from J, the junction kept 10 bases outside the gene matches. CDR3 in amino acids: CASSLLAAGTYNEQFF. CDR3 bases: TGTGCCAGCAGCCTCCTAGCAGCGGGGACCTACAATGAGCAGTTCTTC.

This chain connects TRBV29-1 to TRBJ2-4; 7 bases line up with TRBD2. Per germline, CDR1 SQVTM and CDR2 ANQGSEA. The CDR3 consists of 9 residues. Trimming cost V 6 bases and J 14 bases; bases outside gene matches: 4. CDR3 residues: CSVRTSEYF. As DNA, the CDR3 is TGCAGCGTGCGCACTAGCGAGTACTTC. Based on the CDR3 plus reference TRBV29-1 and TRBJ2-4, the full variable domain is SAVISQKPSRDICQRGTSLTIQCQVDSQVTMMFWYRQQPGQSLTLIATANQGSEATYESGFVIDKFPISRPNLTFSTLTVSNMSPEDSSIYLCSVRTSEYFGAGTRLSVL.

V gene TRBV27 combines with J gene TRBJ2-6; D is uncertain. From germline, CDR1 is MNHEY and CDR2 SMNVEV (reference sequence). The CDR3 runs 14 residues. V gave up 2 bases and J gave up 7 bases, with 9 bases separating them. The DNA for the CDR3 is TGTGCCAGCAGTTTAGATTGGGCCGCCAACGTCCTGACTTTC. It translates to CASSLDWAANVLTF.

This chain connects TRBV2 to TRBJ2-5; 10 bases agree with TRBD2. The CDR3 spans 16 residues. Germline CDR1 SNHLY, CDR2 FYNNEI. J lost 2 bases, V lost 2 bases, and 5 bases had no gene match. CDR3 coding DNA: TGTGCCAGCAGTGAAATTCTAGCGGGAGAGCAAGAGACCCAGTACTTC. Residues: CASSEILAGEQETQYF.

The table lists this clonotype with a few counts. The rearrangement links TRBV4-3 to TRBJ2-7; maybe TRBD1 (6 bases). From germline, CDR1 is LGHNA and CDR2 YSLEER. V dropped 3 bases and J dropped 6 bases, with 15 bases sitting between them. The CDR3 loop spans 14 amino acids. The CDR3 region is CASSHADRPVEQYF. The CDR3 nucleotides are TGCGCCAGCAGCCATGCTGACAGGCCCGTCGAGCAGTACTTC.